This TCR beta chain was profiled in a study of blood T cell repertoires in COVID-19. For the study at large: Nucleic acid was either cDNA or gDNA, and it came from T cells, B-cell-depleted T cells, or PBMCs.

Using immunoSEQ multiplex PCR, the repertoire was profiled, and TCRdb retains in-frame clones only, with some absent. The profile shows 200,000 to 300,000 clones, about 85% of them singletons. The junction had 6 bases not matched to a gene; V was cut back by 6 bases and J by 3 bases. Germline CDR1 and CDR2: MNHEY and SMNVEV (reference sequence). This CDR3 is built from 14 residues. The sequencing sample was made of peripheral blood. The chain joins TRBV27 to TRBJ1-1; TRBD1 matches at 8 bases. This clonotype was obtained from a man in his sixties with acute or convalescent COVID-19. CDR3: CASRMGQAYTEAFF. DNA for the CDR3: TGTGCCAGCAGGATGGGACAGGCGTACACTGAAGCTTTCTTT.